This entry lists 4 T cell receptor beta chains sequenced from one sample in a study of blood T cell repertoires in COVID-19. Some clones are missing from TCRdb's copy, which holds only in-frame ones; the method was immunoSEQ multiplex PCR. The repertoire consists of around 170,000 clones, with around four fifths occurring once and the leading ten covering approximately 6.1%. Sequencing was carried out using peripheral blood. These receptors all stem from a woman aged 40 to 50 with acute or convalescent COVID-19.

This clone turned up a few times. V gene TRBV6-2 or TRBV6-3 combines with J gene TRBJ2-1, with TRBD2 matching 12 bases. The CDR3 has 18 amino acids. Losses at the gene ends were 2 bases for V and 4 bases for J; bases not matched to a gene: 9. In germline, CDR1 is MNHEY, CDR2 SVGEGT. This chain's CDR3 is CASSYPRTSGNLYNEQFF. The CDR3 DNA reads TGTGCCAGCAGTTACCCAAGGACTAGCGGGAACCTATACAATGAGCAGTTCTTC.

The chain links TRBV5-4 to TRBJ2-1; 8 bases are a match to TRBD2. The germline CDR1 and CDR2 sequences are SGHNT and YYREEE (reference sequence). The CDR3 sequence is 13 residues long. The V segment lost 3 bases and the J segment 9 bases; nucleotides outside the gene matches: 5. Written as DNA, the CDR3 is TGTGCCAGCAGCTGGGGCGCGGGGGGTGAGCAGTTCTTC. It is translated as CASSWGAGGEQFF.

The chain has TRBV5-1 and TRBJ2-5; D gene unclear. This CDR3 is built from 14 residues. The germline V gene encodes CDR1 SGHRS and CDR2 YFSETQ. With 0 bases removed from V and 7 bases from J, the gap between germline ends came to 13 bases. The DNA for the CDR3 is TGCGCCAGCAGCTTGGTGGTTCGGTCGGGGACCCAGTACTTC. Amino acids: CASSLVVRSGTQYF. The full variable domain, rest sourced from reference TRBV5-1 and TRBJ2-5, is KAGVTQTPRYLIKTRGQQVTLSCSPISGHRSVSWYQQTPGQGLQFLFEYFSETQRNKGNFPGRFSGRQFSNSRSEMNVSTLELGDSALYLCASSLVVRSGTQYFGPGTRLLVL.

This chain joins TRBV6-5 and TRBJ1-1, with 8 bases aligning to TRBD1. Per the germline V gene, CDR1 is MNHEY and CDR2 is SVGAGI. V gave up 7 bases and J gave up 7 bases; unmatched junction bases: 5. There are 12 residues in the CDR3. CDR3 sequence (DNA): TGTGCCAGCAACCTTGGGACAGGTGAAGCTTTCTTT. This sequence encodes CASNLGTGEAFF.